This T cell receptor (beta chain) was sequenced during a study of graft-versus-host responses after intestinal transplantation. Points on this clone: The antigen remains undetermined.

The table came from immunoSEQ multiplex PCR; TCRdb's copy has only in-frame clones and leaves some out. The sample holds about 100,000 clones, roughly 91% seen once. Germline values: CDR1 LNHDA, CDR2 SQIVND (reference sequence). V lost 2 bases, J lost 2 bases, and 25 bases lay in between. This CDR3 has 21 residues. This chain links TRBV19 with TRBJ2-6, with D maybe TRBD2 (5 bases). Sequenced here: unstimulated CD4+ T cells sorted from spleen or lymph node cells, sampled before transplant. This TCR derives from a human donor who was the organ donor for an intestinal transplant. The CDR3 DNA sequence: TGTGCCAGTAGTATACTCCCCGTTTTGCGAGGGAACGGGGCTGGGGCCAACGTCCTGACTTTC. It is translated as CASSILPVLRGNGAGANVLTF.